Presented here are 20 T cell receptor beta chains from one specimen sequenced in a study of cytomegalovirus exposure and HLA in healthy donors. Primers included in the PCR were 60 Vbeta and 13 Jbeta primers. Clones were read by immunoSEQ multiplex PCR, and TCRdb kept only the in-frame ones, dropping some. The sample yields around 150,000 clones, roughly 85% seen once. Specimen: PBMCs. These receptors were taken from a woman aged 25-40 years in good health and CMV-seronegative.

CDR3: CSVGQGSGQPQHF. The CDR3 nucleotides read TGCAGCGTAGGACAGGGGTCTGGACAGCCCCAGCATTTT. V gene TRBV29-1 combines with J gene TRBJ1-5; TRBD1 matches at 9 bases. The junction had 7 bases not matched to a gene; V was cut back by 6 bases and J by 7 bases. Germline assignment: CDR1 SQVTM and CDR2 ANQGSEA. The CDR3 consists of 13 residues.

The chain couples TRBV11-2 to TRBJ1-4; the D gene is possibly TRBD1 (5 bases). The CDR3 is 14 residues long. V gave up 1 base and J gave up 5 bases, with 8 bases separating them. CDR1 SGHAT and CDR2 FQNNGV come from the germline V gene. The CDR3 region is CASSLGGGNEKLFF. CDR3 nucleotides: TGTGCCAGCAGCTTAGGCGGGGGGAATGAAAAACTGTTTTTT.

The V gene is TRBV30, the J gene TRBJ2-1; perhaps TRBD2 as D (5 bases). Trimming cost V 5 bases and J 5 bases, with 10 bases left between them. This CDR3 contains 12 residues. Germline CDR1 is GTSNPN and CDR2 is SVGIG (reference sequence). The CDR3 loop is CAWGGLDNEQFF. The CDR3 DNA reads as TGTGCCTGGGGTGGACTCGACAATGAGCAGTTCTTC.

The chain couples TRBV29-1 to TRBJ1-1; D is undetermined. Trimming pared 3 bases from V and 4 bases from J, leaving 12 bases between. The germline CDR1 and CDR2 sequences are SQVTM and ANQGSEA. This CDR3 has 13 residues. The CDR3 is CSVERTEGTEAFF. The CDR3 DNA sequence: TGCAGCGTTGAGAGGACCGAGGGCACTGAAGCTTTCTTT.

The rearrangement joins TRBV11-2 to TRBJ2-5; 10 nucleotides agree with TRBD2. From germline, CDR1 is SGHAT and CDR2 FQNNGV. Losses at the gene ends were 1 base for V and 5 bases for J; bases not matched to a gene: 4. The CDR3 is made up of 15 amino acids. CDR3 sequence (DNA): TGTGCCAGCAGCTTAGGGAAAGCGGGAGGGGAGACCCAGTACTTC. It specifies CASSLGKAGGETQYF. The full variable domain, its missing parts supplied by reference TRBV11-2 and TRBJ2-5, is EAGVAQSPRYKIIEKRQSVAFWCNPISGHATLYWYQQILGQGPKLLIQFQNNGVVDDSQLPKDRFSAERLKGVDSTLKIQPAKLEDSAVYLCASSLGKAGGETQYFGPGTRLLVL.

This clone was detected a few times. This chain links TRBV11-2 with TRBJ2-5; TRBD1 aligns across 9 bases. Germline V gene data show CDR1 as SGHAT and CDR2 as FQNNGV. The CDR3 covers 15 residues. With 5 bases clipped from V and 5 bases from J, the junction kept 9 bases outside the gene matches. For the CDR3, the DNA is TGTGCCAGCAGCCCATATGGACAGGGGATGGAGACCCAGTACTTC. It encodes CASSPYGQGMETQYF. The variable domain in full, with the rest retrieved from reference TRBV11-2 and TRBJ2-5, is EAGVAQSPRYKIIEKRQSVAFWCNPISGHATLYWYQQILGQGPKLLIQFQNNGVVDDSQLPKDRFSAERLKGVDSTLKIQPAKLEDSAVYLCASSPYGQGMETQYFGPGTRLLVL.

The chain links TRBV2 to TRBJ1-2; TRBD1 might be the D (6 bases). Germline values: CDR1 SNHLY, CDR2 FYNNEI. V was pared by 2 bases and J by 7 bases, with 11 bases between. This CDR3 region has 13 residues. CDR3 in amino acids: CASSEFGTRGYTF. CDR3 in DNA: TGTGCCAGCAGTGAATTTGGGACACGTGGCTACACCTTC.

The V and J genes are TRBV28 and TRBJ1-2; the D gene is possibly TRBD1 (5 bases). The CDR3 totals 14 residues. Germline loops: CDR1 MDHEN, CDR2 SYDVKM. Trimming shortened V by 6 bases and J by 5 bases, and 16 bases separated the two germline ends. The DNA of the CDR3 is TGTGCCAGCAGCCGAAGGGGCCTGAGGTATGGCTACACCTTC. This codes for CASSRRGLRYGYTF.

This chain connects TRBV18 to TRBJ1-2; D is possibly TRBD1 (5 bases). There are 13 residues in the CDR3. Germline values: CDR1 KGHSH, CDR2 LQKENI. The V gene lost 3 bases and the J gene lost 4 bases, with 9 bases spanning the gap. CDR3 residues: CASSPGGFYGYTF. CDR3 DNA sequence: TGTGCCAGCTCACCGGGGGGGTTCTATGGCTACACCTTC.

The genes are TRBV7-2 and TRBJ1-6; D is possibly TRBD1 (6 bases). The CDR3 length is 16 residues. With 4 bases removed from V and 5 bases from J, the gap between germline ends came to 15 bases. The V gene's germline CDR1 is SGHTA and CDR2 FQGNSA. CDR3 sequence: CASSSSPRTDNSPLHF. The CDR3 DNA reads TGTGCCAGCAGCTCGTCTCCCCGGACAGATAATTCACCCCTCCACTTT.

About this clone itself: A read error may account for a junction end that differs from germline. The CDR3 loop reads CASSLGGQGERNTGAFF. The CDR3 DNA is TGTGCCAGCAGCTTAGGGGGACAGGGGGAGCGGAACACTGGAGCTTTCTTT. This chain joins TRBV7-2 and TRBJ1-1, with 11 bases fitting TRBD1. This CDR3 region has 17 residues. Looked up from germline, CDR1 is SGHTA and CDR2 is FQGNSA.

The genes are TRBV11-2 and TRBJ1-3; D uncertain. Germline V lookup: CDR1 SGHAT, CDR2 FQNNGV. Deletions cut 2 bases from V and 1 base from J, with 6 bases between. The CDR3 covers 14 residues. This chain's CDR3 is CASSLSGSGNTIYF. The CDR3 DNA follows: TGTGCCAGCAGCTTATCAGGTTCTGGAAACACCATATATTTT.

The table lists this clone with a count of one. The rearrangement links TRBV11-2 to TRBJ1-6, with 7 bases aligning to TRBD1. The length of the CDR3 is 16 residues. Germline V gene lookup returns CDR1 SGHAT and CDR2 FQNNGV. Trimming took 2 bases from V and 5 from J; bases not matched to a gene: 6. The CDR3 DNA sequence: TGTGCCAGCAGCTTAATCTTAGGGGGCAATAATTCACCCCTCCACTTT. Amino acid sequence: CASSLILGGNNSPLHF.

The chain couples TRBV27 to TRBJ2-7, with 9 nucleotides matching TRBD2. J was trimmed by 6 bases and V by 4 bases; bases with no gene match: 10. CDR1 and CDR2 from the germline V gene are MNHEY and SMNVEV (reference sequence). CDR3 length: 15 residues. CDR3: CASSSNSGRGGEQYF. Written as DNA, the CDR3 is TGTGCCAGCAGTTCTAATAGCGGGAGAGGAGGCGAGCAGTACTTC.

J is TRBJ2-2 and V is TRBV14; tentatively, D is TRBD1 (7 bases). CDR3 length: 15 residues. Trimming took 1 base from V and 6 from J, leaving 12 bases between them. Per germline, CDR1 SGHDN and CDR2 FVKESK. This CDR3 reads CASSQAAGGSGELFF. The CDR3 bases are TGTGCCAGCAGCCAAGCCGCAGGGGGGTCCGGGGAGCTGTTTTTT. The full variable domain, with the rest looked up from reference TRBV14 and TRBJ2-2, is EAGVTQFPSHSVIEKGQTVTLRCDPISGHDNLYWYRRVMGKEIKFLLHFVKESKQDESGMPNNRFLAERTGGTYSTLKVQPAELEDSGVYFCASSQAAGGSGELFFGEGSRLTVL.

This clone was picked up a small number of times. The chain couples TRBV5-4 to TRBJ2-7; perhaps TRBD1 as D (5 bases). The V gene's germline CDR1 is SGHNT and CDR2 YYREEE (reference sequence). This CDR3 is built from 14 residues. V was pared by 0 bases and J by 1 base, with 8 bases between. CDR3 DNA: TGTGCCAGCAGCTTGGAGGGGCCGTCCTACGAGCAGTACTTC. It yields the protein CASSLEGPSYEQYF. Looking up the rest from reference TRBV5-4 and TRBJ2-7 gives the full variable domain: ETGVTQSPTHLIKTRGQQVTLRCSSQSGHNTVSWYQQALGQGPQFIFQYYREEENGRGNFPPRFSGLQFPNYSSELNVNALELDDSALYLCASSLEGPSYEQYFGPGTRLTVT.

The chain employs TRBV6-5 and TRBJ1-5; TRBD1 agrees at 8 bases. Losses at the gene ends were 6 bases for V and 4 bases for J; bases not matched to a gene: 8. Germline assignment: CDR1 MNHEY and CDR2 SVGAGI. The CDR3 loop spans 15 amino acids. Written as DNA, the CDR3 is TGTGCCAGCAGAGCAGACAGGGGAGTTAATCAGCCCCAGCATTTT. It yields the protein CASRADRGVNQPQHF.

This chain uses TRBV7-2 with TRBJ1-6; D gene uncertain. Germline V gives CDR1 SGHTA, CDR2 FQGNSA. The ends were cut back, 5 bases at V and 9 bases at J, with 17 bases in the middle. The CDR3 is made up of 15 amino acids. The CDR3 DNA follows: TGTGCCAGCAGCCCGAGTCGGATGCCGGGTTCACCCCTCCACTTT. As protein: CASSPSRMPGSPLHF.

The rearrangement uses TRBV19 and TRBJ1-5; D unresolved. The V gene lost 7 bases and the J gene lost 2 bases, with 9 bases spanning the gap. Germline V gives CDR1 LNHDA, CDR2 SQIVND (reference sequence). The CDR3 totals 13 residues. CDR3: CASNTARNQPQHF. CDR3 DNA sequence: TGTGCCAGTAATACAGCCCGCAATCAGCCCCAGCATTTT.

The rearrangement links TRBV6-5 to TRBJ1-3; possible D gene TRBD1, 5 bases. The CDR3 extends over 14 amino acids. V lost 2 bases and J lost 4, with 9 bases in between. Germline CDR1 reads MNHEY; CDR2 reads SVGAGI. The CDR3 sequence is CASSYRGLGNTIYF. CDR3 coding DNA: TGTGCCAGCAGTTACAGGGGCCTCGGAAACACCATATATTTT.